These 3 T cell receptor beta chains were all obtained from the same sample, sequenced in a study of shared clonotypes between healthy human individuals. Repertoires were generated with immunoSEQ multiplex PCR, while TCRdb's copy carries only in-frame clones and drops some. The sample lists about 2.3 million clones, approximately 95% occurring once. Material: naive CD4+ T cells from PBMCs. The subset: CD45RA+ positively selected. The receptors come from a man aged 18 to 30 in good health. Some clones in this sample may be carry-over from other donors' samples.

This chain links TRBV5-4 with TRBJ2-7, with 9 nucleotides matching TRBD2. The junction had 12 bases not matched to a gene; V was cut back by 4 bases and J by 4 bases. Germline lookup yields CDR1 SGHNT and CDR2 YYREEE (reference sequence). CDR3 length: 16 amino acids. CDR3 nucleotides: TGTGCCAGCAGCCGCCTAGCGGGATCGGCTGCGTACGAGCAGTACTTC. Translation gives CASSRLAGSAAYEQYF. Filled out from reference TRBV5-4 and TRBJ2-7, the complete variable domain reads ETGVTQSPTHLIKTRGQQVTLRCSSQSGHNTVSWYQQALGQGPQFIFQYYREEENGRGNFPPRFSGLQFPNYSSELNVNALELDDSALYLCASSRLAGSAAYEQYFGPGTRLTVT.

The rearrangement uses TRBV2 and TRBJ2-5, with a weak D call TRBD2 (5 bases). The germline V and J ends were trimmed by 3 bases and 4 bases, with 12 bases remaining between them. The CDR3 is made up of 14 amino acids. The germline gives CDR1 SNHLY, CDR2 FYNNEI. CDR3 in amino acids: CASSEVRVGETQYF. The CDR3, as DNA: TGTGCCAGCAGTGAGGTGAGGGTTGGAGAGACCCAGTACTTC.

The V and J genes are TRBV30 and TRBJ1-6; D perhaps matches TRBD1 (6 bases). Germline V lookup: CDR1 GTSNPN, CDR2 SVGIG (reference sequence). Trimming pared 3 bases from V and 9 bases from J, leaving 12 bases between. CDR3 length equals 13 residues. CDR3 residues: CAWRNQGSSPLHF. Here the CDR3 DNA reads TGTGCCTGGAGAAACCAGGGGAGTTCACCCCTCCACTTT.